The TCR beta chain under discussion was sequenced for a study of CXCR3-negative and CXCR3-positive naive CD8 T cells. Study-wide findings and caveats: Comparison of naive cells showed more hydrophobic TRB CDR3s in CXCR3-positive than in CXCR3-negative naive cells. Memory CD8+ cells showed much lower diversity, while both naive subsets displayed comparably high diversity.

Germline loops: CDR1 MGHDK, CDR2 SYGVNS. This CDR3 region has 13 residues. In preparing the TRB cDNA libraries, 5' RACE with UMI labels was used. TCRdb reprocessed the 5' RACE reads; each CDR3 protein has one entry and no DNA is given. This sample contains some 150,000 distinct CDR3 sequences. Notes on this clonotype: Its antigen is undetermined.

Material for sequencing was naive CXCR3+ CD8+ T cells from blood. The subset: CD45RO-CCR7+CD27+CD95- naive CD8+ T cells expressing CXCR3 (TNR3+). This clonotype originated in a human donor in good health. Some clones in this sample may be carry-over from other donors' samples. The chain carries TRBV25-1 and TRBJ2-5; as DNA is missing, the TRBD2 call by TCRdb cannot be tested. The CDR3 here is CATEGLNQETQYF.